One and the same sample provided the 27 T cell receptor beta chains below, sequenced in a study of blood T cell repertoires in COVID-19. Produced via immunoSEQ multiplex PCR; TCRdb's table is partial and in-frame only. This sample carries more than 65,000 clones, roughly 85% of them seen once, and the ten largest clones take roughly 5.6%. The material sequenced was peripheral blood. These receptor sequences come from a man aged 80 or over with acute or convalescent COVID-19.

This clone was picked up one time. The chain couples TRBV19 to TRBJ1-5; D possibly corresponds to TRBD1 (5 bases). This CDR3 region has 15 residues. Trimming shortened V by 7 bases and J by 10 bases, and 23 bases separated the two germline ends. The V gene's germline CDR1 is LNHDA and CDR2 SQIVND (reference sequence). The CDR3 bases are TGTGCCAGTACCCAGCGGGGGGGTCCCTCGGGACCCCAGCATTTT. Its translation is CASTQRGGPSGPQHF.

J is TRBJ2-2 and V is TRBV6-2 or TRBV6-3, with TRBD2 matching over 10 bases. The CDR3 runs 16 residues. From germline, CDR1 is MNHEY and CDR2 SVGEGT. J was trimmed by 4 bases and V by 5 bases; bases with no gene match: 7. DNA for the CDR3: TGTGCCAGCAGTATAAGGACTAGCGGCCTCACCGGGGAGCTGTTTTTT. The encoded protein is CASSIRTSGLTGELFF.

This clone is a singleton in its sample. The CDR3 DNA reads as TGTGCCAGCACAAGCGGGGAACAGAGGAATGAGCAGTTCTTC. This sequence encodes CASTSGEQRNEQFF. The V gene is TRBV28, the J gene TRBJ2-1; 7 bases line up with TRBD2. This CDR3 comprises 14 residues. Per the germline V gene, CDR1 is MDHEN and CDR2 is SYDVKM. V lost 7 bases, J lost 7 bases, and 10 bases stayed unmatched.

V usage is TRBV5-8 and J usage is TRBJ2-7, with D maybe TRBD1 (6 bases). CDR3 size: 15 residues. V lost 4 bases, J lost 1 base, and 15 bases lay in between. CDR1 and CDR2 (germline): SGHTS, YDEGEE. CDR3 coding DNA: TGTGCCAGCAGCCGGACCCGGGACATATCCTACGAGCAGTACTTC. Encoded protein: CASSRTRDISYEQYF.

V is TRBV24-1 and J is TRBJ1-2; 7 bases match TRBD1. V lost 4 bases to trimming and J lost 5 bases; unmatched junction nucleotides: 9. Germline V CDR1 and CDR2: KGHDR, SFDVKD. This CDR3 is 15 amino acids long. The CDR3 DNA reads as TGTGCCACCAGTGACCCCGGCAGGGGGGTTTATGGCTACACCTTC. This gives the protein CATSDPGRGVYGYTF.

This sequence joins TRBV27 and TRBJ2-2; D remains ambiguous. This CDR3 region has 12 residues. Germline loops: CDR1 MNHEY, CDR2 SMNVEV (reference sequence). V was clipped by 5 bases and J by 7 bases, with 8 bases between them. CDR3 nucleotides: TGTGCCAGCAGTCCCCAACTCGGGGAGCTGTTTTTT. This sequence encodes CASSPQLGELFF.

The chain combines TRBV5-1 with TRBJ1-6; 9 bases map to TRBD1. V lost 4 bases, J lost 7 bases, and 12 bases stayed unmatched. The CDR3 extends over 17 amino acids. The V gene's germline CDR1 is SGHRS and CDR2 YFSETQ. CDR3 sequence: CASSPAPPGTGNSPLHF. DNA of the CDR3: TGCGCCAGCAGCCCGGCCCCCCCCGGGACAGGGAATTCACCCCTCCACTTT. Full variable domain (outside the CDR3, taken from reference TRBV5-1 and TRBJ1-6): KAGVTQTPRYLIKTRGQQVTLSCSPISGHRSVSWYQQTPGQGLQFLFEYFSETQRNKGNFPGRFSGRQFSNSRSEMNVSTLELGDSALYLCASSPAPPGTGNSPLHFGNGTRLTVT.

The rearrangement joins TRBV3-1 (or the pseudogene TRBV3-2) to TRBJ2-3; 7 bases match TRBD2. The CDR3 covers 16 residues. Losses at the gene ends were 0 bases for V and 0 bases for J; bases not matched to a gene: 3. Germline CDR1 reads LGHDT; CDR2 reads YNNKEL (reference sequence). The CDR3 here is CASSQDSAGSTDTQYF. In nucleotides, the CDR3 is TGTGCCAGCAGCCAAGATTCAGCGGGGAGCACAGATACGCAGTATTTT.

The chain employs TRBV9 and TRBJ1-1; 9 nucleotides align to TRBD1. CDR3 size: 12 residues. The V gene end was trimmed by 4 bases and the J gene end by 6 bases; junction bases not matched to a gene: 1. Germline assignment: CDR1 SGDLS and CDR2 YYNGEE. CDR3 bases: TGTGCCAGCAGCAGACAGGGGGCTGAAGCTTTCTTT. Its protein is CASSRQGAEAFF.

This clone was detected once. V is TRBV5-1 and J is TRBJ2-5; a weak D match, TRBD2 (6 bases). V was cut by 7 bases and J by 1 base, with 11 bases left in between. CDR1 is SGHRS and CDR2 is YFSETQ in the germline V gene. This CDR3 region has 13 residues. CDR3 bases: TGCGCCAGCGGAGCCGGGGGCCAAGAGACCCAGTACTTC. Residues: CASGAGGQETQYF.

The gene calls are TRBV28 and TRBJ2-5; 7 positions match TRBD2. CDR3 length: 18 residues. Germline V gene lookup returns CDR1 MDHEN and CDR2 SYDVKM. The V and J ends lost 3 bases and 5 bases, in that order; junction bases with no gene match: 18. The CDR3 here is CASSFLIRSGEPRETQYF. CDR3 DNA sequence: TGTGCCAGCAGTTTCCTTATTAGGAGCGGGGAGCCCCGGGAGACCCAGTACTTC.

The V and J genes are TRBV9 and TRBJ2-2, with TRBD2 matching 8 bases. Germline lookup yields CDR1 SGDLS and CDR2 YYNGEE. V was clipped by 0 bases and J by 5 bases; unmatched bases: 12. The CDR3 covers 18 residues. CDR3 sequence (DNA): TGTGCCAGCAGCGTAGATGTAGCGGGACTTCCCGGGACCGGGGAGCTGTTTTTT. Translation gives CASSVDVAGLPGTGELFF.

The chain recombines TRBV30 with TRBJ2-2; TRBD1 aligns across 7 bases. V was clipped by 3 bases and J by 4 bases; unmatched bases: 8. Germline values: CDR1 GTSNPN, CDR2 SVGIG (reference sequence). The CDR3 has 15 amino acids. This CDR3 reads CAWSPHRGITGELFF. The CDR3, as DNA: TGTGCCTGGAGCCCCCACAGGGGTATCACCGGGGAGCTGTTTTTT.

This chain joins TRBV19 and TRBJ1-1; D not certain. Germline V lookup: CDR1 LNHDA, CDR2 SQIVND (reference sequence). The CDR3 is 14 residues long. Between the trimmed V and J ends, which lost 7 bases and 0 bases, there was a span of 12 bases. For the CDR3, the DNA is TGTGCCAGTACAGGCAGCTCCATGAACACTGAAGCTTTCTTT. It is translated as CASTGSSMNTEAFF.

The V and J genes are TRBV5-6 and TRBJ1-1; 11 bases fit TRBD1. The junction had 11 bases not matched to a gene; V was cut back by 3 bases and J by 4 bases. Germline CDR1 reads SGHDT; CDR2 reads YYEEEE. This CDR3 spans 17 amino acids. In nucleotides, the CDR3 is TGTGCCAGCAGCTGGGACAGGGGGGGATTAGTAGTCACTGAAGCTTTCTTT. It translates to CASSWDRGGLVVTEAFF. Variable domain in full (rest from reference TRBV5-6 and TRBJ1-1): DAGVTQSPTHLIKTRGQQVTLRCSPKSGHDTVSWYQQALGQGPQFIFQYYEEEERQRGNFPDRFSGHQFPNYSSELNVNALLLGDSALYLCASSWDRGGLVVTEAFFGQGTRLTVV.

As DNA, the CDR3 is TGTGCCAGCAGAAAGGACAGGTCCTTTAATGGCTACACCTTC. It specifies CASRKDRSFNGYTF. The chain links TRBV28 to TRBJ1-2; TRBD1 matches at 7 bases. This CDR3 has 14 residues. The V and J ends lost 6 bases and 6 bases, in that order; junction bases with no gene match: 10. CDR1 MDHEN and CDR2 SYDVKM come from the germline V gene.

J is TRBJ1-1 and V is TRBV28; 7 bases are a match to TRBD1. The CDR3 runs 14 residues. V shed 8 bases and J 7 bases; nucleotides not matched to a gene: 13. Germline CDR1 and CDR2: MDHEN and SYDVKM. The CDR3 here is CASLGTESLDEAFF. CDR3 bases: TGTGCCAGCCTTGGGACAGAGTCTTTGGATGAAGCTTTCTTT.

The chain recombines TRBV5-6 with TRBJ1-2, with TRBD1 identical over 7 bases. The junction had 18 bases not matched to a gene; V was cut back by 0 bases and J by 4 bases. Germline V gene data show CDR1 as SGHDT and CDR2 as YYEEEE. CDR3 size: 19 residues. The CDR3 region has the DNA TGTGCCAGCAGCTTGGCCAAAGGGGGACAGATGATTCAACTCTATGGCTACACCTTC. Its protein is CASSLAKGGQMIQLYGYTF.

The V gene is TRBV6-6, the J gene TRBJ2-3, with D maybe TRBD1 (6 bases). The CDR3 is made up of 14 amino acids. The germline gives CDR1 MNHNY, CDR2 SVGAGI (reference sequence). V lost 4 bases and J 2 bases, leaving 10 bases between the germline ends. This chain's CDR3 is CASSSGQNTDTQYF. Here the CDR3 DNA reads TGTGCCAGCAGTTCCGGACAGAACACAGATACGCAGTATTTT.

J is TRBJ1-6 and V is TRBV4-1; 8 bases map to TRBD1. V lost 6 bases to trimming and J lost 7 bases; unmatched junction nucleotides: 5. Germline CDR1 MGHRA, CDR2 YSYEKL. The CDR3 length is 14 residues. The CDR3 loop reads CASRNGQGNSPLHF. The CDR3 DNA reads as TGCGCCAGCAGAAACGGACAGGGAAATTCACCCCTCCACTTT.

The genes are TRBV6-1 and TRBJ2-3, with D possibly TRBD2 on 6 matching bases. Trimming cost V 0 bases and J 6 bases, with 16 bases left between them. The CDR3 contains 16 residues. In germline, CDR1 is MNHNS, CDR2 SASEGT. CDR3 nucleotides: TGTGCCAGCAGTGAAGCGCGTGGAGGGTTTAGGGATACGCAGTATTTT. Protein sequence: CASSEARGGFRDTQYF.

The rearrangement links TRBV6-5 to TRBJ1-2, with TRBD1 matching over 7 bases. This CDR3 spans 15 amino acids. V gave up 0 bases and J gave up 4 bases; unmatched junction bases: 5. Per the germline V gene, CDR1 is MNHEY and CDR2 is SVGAGI. The CDR3 DNA sequence: TGTGCCAGCAGTTACTCATTGACAGGGCGCTATGGCTACACCTTC. This sequence encodes CASSYSLTGRYGYTF.

This chain uses TRBV4-3 with TRBJ1-2, with 7 bases identical to TRBD1. The CDR3 length is 17 residues. J gave up 2 bases and V 1 base, and 10 bases lay outside the gene matches. CDR1 LGHNA and CDR2 YSLEER come from the germline V gene. CDR3 bases: TGCGCCAGCAGCCAAGCCCTAAGCCTACAGGGGAACTATGGCTACACCTTC. This codes for CASSQALSLQGNYGYTF.

This clone was recorded many times. The chain recombines TRBV7-2 with TRBJ1-4; weak D call: TRBD1 (5 bases). This CDR3 contains 14 residues. With 3 bases removed from V and 7 bases from J, the gap between germline ends came to 12 bases. Per germline, CDR1 SGHTA and CDR2 FQGNSA. CDR3 protein: CASSLGGAIEKLFF. In DNA, the CDR3 is TGTGCCAGCAGCTTGGGGGGAGCCATTGAAAAACTGTTTTTT.

This chain joins TRBV4-2 and TRBJ2-1, with D possibly being TRBD2 (5 bases). This CDR3 spans 16 amino acids. Germline V gene lookup returns CDR1 LGHNA and CDR2 YNFKEQ. V gave up 5 bases and J gave up 0 bases, with 14 bases separating them. The chain's CDR3 is CASSSYSGSSYNEQFF. The CDR3 DNA reads as TGTGCCAGCAGCTCGTATTCTGGGAGCTCCTACAATGAGCAGTTCTTC.

The chain carries TRBV5-1 and TRBJ2-5; the match to TRBD2 covers 7 bases. Germline CDR1 and CDR2: SGHRS and YFSETQ. J gave up 1 base and V 4 bases, and 10 bases lay outside the gene matches. The CDR3 loop spans 16 amino acids. In DNA, the CDR3 is TGCGCCAGCAGCCGGAGCTCGTCTAGCGGCCAAGAGACCCAGTACTTC. Its translation: CASSRSSSSGQETQYF.

V gene TRBV29-1 combines with J gene TRBJ1-1, with 8 nucleotides matching TRBD1. The CDR3 is 13 residues long. The J segment lost 3 bases and the V segment lost 6 bases, leaving 6 bases of the junction unmatched. The germline V gene encodes CDR1 SQVTM and CDR2 ANQGSEA. The CDR3: CSVARGQDTEAFF. The CDR3 DNA reads as TGCAGCGTCGCCAGGGGGCAGGACACTGAAGCTTTCTTT.